Listed here are 15 T cell receptor beta chains from one sample, sequenced in a study of blood T cells in healthy people across ages. It was with a sample-barcoded 5' primer and a J-beta primer mix that a second PCR of about 6 to 12 cycles was run. TCRdb passed the 5' RACE reads through MiXCR, listing each CDR3 protein once. This sample yields hundreds of thousands of distinct CDR3 sequences, of which roughly half are seen a single time; under 65% belongs to the top ten. Sequences were obtained from blood. These receptors all stem from a man aged 55-75 years in good health.

The V and J genes are TRBV30 and TRBJ2-1, with 13 bases identical to TRBD2. Germline trimming cut 0 bases from V and 6 bases from J; bases unmatched to any gene: 5. The CDR3 runs 16 residues. CDR1 and CDR2 (germline): GTSNPN, SVGIG (reference sequence). The CDR3 DNA is TGTGCCTGGAGTGTACAGGGACTAGCGGGGCTCAATGAGCAGTTCTTC. Its translation is CAWSVQGLAGLNEQFF.

The chain uses TRBV28 and TRBJ2-7; 11 nucleotides match TRBD2. After removal of 5 bases from V and 3 bases from J, the junction contained 3 bases not matched to a gene. The CDR3 consists of 14 residues. CDR1 and CDR2 (germline): MDHEN, SYDVKM. For the CDR3, the DNA is TGTGCCAGCAGTGAACTAGCGGGAGTCTACGAGCAGTACTTC. Protein sequence: CASSELAGVYEQYF.

The table lists this clonotype with a count of one. The rearrangement links TRBV5-1 to TRBJ2-2; perhaps TRBD1 as D (6 bases). With 1 base removed from V and 3 bases from J, the gap between germline ends came to 16 bases. This CDR3 comprises 17 residues. Germline V gene data show CDR1 as SGHRS and CDR2 as YFSETQ. The CDR3 DNA sequence: TGCGCCAGCAGCTTGTTTTGGGGACACAGCGACACCGGGGAGCTGTTTTTT. Residues: CASSLFWGHSDTGELFF.

J is TRBJ2-4 and V is TRBV11-2; 8 bases are shared with TRBD2. The J segment lost 13 bases and the V segment lost 5 bases, leaving 10 bases of the junction unmatched. The germline V gene has CDR1 SGHAT and CDR2 FQNNGV. The CDR3 runs 13 residues. This CDR3 is CASSTIGGGEQYF. CDR3 sequence (DNA): TGTGCCAGCAGCACCATCGGGGGGGGTGAGCAGTACTTC.

This clonotype was recorded only once. CDR3 residues: CAIRGGADEQYF. CDR3 sequence (DNA): TGTGCCATCAGAGGGGGCGCGGACGAGCAGTACTTC. The gene calls are TRBV10-3 and TRBJ2-5; 7 nucleotides align to TRBD1. The J call may not be correct, given that the DNA end is closer to TRBJ2-7. Per the germline V gene, CDR1 is ENHRY and CDR2 is SYGVKD. The CDR3 is 12 residues long.

At least ten counts were recorded for this clonotype. Relative to the germline gene, one junction end is altered; a read error may explain this. The chain couples TRBV11-2 to TRBJ2-7; 12 bases fit TRBD2. The CDR3 totals 14 residues. Germline V lookup: CDR1 SGHAT, CDR2 FQNNGV. In nucleotides, the CDR3 is TGCGCCAGCAGCCTAGCGGGAGGGAACTACGAGCAGTACTTC. Residues: CASSLAGGNYEQYF.

This clonotype was seen a handful of times. This chain joins TRBV6-6 and TRBJ2-5, with 12 bases identical to TRBD2. The germline V gene has CDR1 MNHNY and CDR2 SVGAGI (reference sequence). The J segment lost 5 bases and the V segment lost 11 bases, leaving 3 bases of the junction unmatched. This CDR3 has 12 amino acids. The CDR3 region has the DNA TGTGCCGCGGGACTAGCGGGCGAGACCCAGTACTTC. The encoded protein is CAAGLAGETQYF.

The rearrangement links TRBV12-3 or TRBV12-4 to TRBJ2-5; 15 nucleotides line up with TRBD2. Trimming removed 4 bases from V and 5 bases from J; junction bases left unmatched: 2. This CDR3 spans 15 amino acids. CDR3 protein: CASSWTSGRVETQYF. For the CDR3, the DNA is TGTGCCAGCAGTTGGACTAGCGGGAGGGTGGAGACCCAGTACTTC.

A note on this clonotype: The junction does not match germline at one end; this may be a read error. This chain links TRBV20-1 with TRBJ2-5, with 8 bases aligning to TRBD2. With the DNA end fitting TRBJ2-7 better, the J assignment may be wrong. The CDR3 spans 13 residues. Germline V gene lookup returns CDR1 DFQATT and CDR2 SNEGSKA (reference sequence). CDR3 residues: CSVRPGGAYEQYF. For the CDR3, the DNA is TGCAGTGTTAGACCCGGGGGGGCCTACGAGCAGTACTTC.

The CDR3 sequence is CAISEGGTGKNIQYF. As DNA, the CDR3 is TGTGCCATCAGTGAGGGGGGGACAGGGAAAAACATTCAGTACTTC. This chain connects TRBV10-3 to TRBJ2-7; 9 bases agree with TRBD1. Matching the DNA end better, TRBJ2-4 makes the J call doubtful. This CDR3 comprises 15 residues. CDR1 ENHRY and CDR2 SYGVKD come from the germline V gene.

This clonotype was picked up a small number of times. This chain uses TRBV10-3 with TRBJ1-1, with D uncertain. The length of the CDR3 is 16 residues. Trimming took 3 bases from V and 1 from J, leaving 15 bases between them. Germline CDR1 is ENHRY and CDR2 is SYGVKD. The CDR3 nucleotides are TGTGCCATCAGTGATCTTTTGAGAGGGAAGAACACTGAAGCTTTCTTT. This gives the protein CAISDLLRGKNTEAFF.

This clonotype was found once. This rearrangement joins TRBV4-2 to TRBJ2-7; 8 bases are a match to TRBD1. The V gene's germline CDR1 is LGHNA and CDR2 YNFKEQ. V was pared by 0 bases and J by 10 bases, with 8 bases of the junction left unmatched. This CDR3 is 14 amino acids long. CDR3 sequence: CASSQDTGGTSQYF. CDR3 sequence (DNA): TGTGCCAGCAGCCAAGACACAGGGGGGACCTCACAGTACTTC.

This rearrangement joins TRBV5-5 to TRBJ1-2, with D unresolved. The germline gives CDR1 SGHKS, CDR2 YYEKEE (reference sequence). This CDR3 is 13 amino acids long. The V and J ends lost 4 bases and 7 bases respectively, with 14 bases between them. The CDR3 nucleotides are TGTGCCAGCAGCGCGTACAGCGCTGGTGGCTACACCTTC. The encoded protein is CASSAYSAGGYTF.

This chain's CDR3 is CASSQEGRRGGGELFF. CDR3 bases: TGCGCCAGCAGCCAAGAGGGGAGGAGGGGGGGCGGGGAGCTGTTTTTT. The chain employs TRBV4-3 and TRBJ2-2; tentatively, D is TRBD2 (7 bases). Germline V lookup: CDR1 LGHNA, CDR2 YSLEER. CDR3 size: 16 residues. V was pared by 0 bases and J by 7 bases, with 15 bases between.

A few counts support this clonotype. The chain employs TRBV5-5 and TRBJ2-2; D is ambiguous. CDR3 length: 11 residues. The V and J ends lost 1 base and 11 bases respectively, with 6 bases between them. CDR1 is SGHKS and CDR2 is YYEKEE in the germline V gene (reference sequence). CDR3 amino acids: CASSLKDELFF. The CDR3 DNA sequence: TGTGCCAGCAGCTTGAAGGATGAGCTGTTTTTT.